This T cell receptor beta chain was documented in a study of T cell responses to AZD1222 COVID-19 vaccine. Broader study findings: Spike-specific TCR breadth and depth rose after two AZD1222 doses.

This CDR3 contains 13 residues. Unmatched junction bases numbered 1, after V lost 6 bases and J lost 5 bases. Germline V gene lookup returns CDR1 WNHNN and CDR2 SYGVQD (reference sequence). Only one count was recorded for this clone. The target antigen is unknown. TCRdb's table, derived via immunoSEQ multiplex PCR, lists solely in-frame clones and lacks some. The repertoire consists of some 130,000 clones, with 85% to 95% occurring once and the leading ten covering roughly 9%. The V and J genes are TRBV10-1 and TRBJ1-5; TRBD1 matches at 10 bases. The sequenced sample was peripheral blood, obtained on day 0 of AZD1222 vaccination. The source is an adult in good health. The CDR3 nucleotides read TGCGCCAGCAGGGGGACAGGGGATCAGCCCCAGCATTTT. Translation: CASRGTGDQPQHF.